This TCR beta chain was observed in a study of cytomegalovirus exposure and HLA in healthy donors. Study-level results: It was reportedly the case that the classifier diagnosed cytomegalovirus status with high specificity and sensitivity.

This PCR relied on a set of 60 Vbeta primers and 13 Jbeta primers. Generated by immunoSEQ multiplex PCR, the TCRdb table keeps only in-frame clones and is missing some. This table has over 200,000 clones, almost 70% appearing once. On this clone: Its antigen is unknown.

Germline trimming cut 0 bases from V and 2 bases from J; bases unmatched to any gene: 1. Germline loops: CDR1 SGHAT, CDR2 FQNNGV. This CDR3 is built from 16 residues. The clonotype comes from a man aged 40-50 years in good health and CMV-seropositive. Material for sequencing was PBMCs. The chain carries TRBV11-2 and TRBJ2-6, with TRBD2 identical over 7 bases. CDR3 sequence reads: CASSLEGGTGANVLTF. The CDR3 coding sequence is TGTGCCAGCAGCTTAGAGGGAGGGACTGGGGCCAACGTCCTGACTTTC.